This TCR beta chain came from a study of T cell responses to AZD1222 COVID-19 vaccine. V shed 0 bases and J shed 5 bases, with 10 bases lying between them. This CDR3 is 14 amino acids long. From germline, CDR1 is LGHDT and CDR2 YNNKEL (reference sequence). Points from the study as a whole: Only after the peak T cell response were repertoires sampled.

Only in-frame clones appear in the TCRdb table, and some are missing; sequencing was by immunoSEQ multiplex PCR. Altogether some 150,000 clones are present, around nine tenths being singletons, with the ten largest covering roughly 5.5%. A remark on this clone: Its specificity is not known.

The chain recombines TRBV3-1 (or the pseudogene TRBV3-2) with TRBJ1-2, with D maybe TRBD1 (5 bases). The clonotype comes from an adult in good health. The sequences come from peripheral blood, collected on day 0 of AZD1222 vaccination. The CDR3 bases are TGTGCCAGCAGCCAAGAAGACAGAGCGTATGGCTACACCTTC. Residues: CASSQEDRAYGYTF.